This is a list of T cell receptor beta chains from one sample in a study of blood T cell repertoires in COVID-19. Generated by immunoSEQ multiplex PCR, the TCRdb table keeps only in-frame clones and is missing some. The data contain about 340,000 clones, roughly 90% of them singletons. The sequencing sample was made of PBMCs or T cells enriched from blood (not recorded which). The source of these receptors is a young woman who had recovered from COVID-19. CDR3s include the opening cysteine and the closing phenylalanine or tryptophan. D genes are given only for firm matches. For some rows the clone size is stated as once, few or many, or as a class when expanded; others skip it.

J | D | V | size | DNA | CDR3
TRBJ1-2 | TRBD1 | TRBV7-3 | - | TGTGCCAGCAGCTATGGACAGGGCGAAGGCTACACCTTC | CASSYGQGEGYTF
TRBJ2-2 | - | TRBV10-3 | - | TGTGCCATCAGTGAGCGGCAGGGGGGTCCCACCGGGGAGCTGTTTTTT | CAISERQGGPTGELFF
TRBJ1-4 | TRBD1 | TRBV19 | - | TGTGCCAGCTCGGACAGGGCGATGGCTAATGAAAAACTGTTTTTT | CASSDRAMANEKLFF
TRBJ1-5 | - | TRBV21-1 | - | TGTGCCAGCAGCAAAGCGCGGGGGGCGCGGCAGCCCCAGCATTTT | CASSKARGARQPQHF
TRBJ1-3 | - | TRBV6-1 | - | TGTGCCAGCAGTGAACCGGGGAACTCTGGAAACACCATATATTTT | CASSEPGNSGNTIYF
TRBJ2-5 | TRBD2 | TRBV27 | - | TGTGCCAGCGCCCCGGGACTAGGAGAGACCCAGTACTTC | CASAPGLGETQYF
TRBJ1-2 | - | TRBV5-6 | - | TGTGCCAGCAGCTTAACCCCGACAGACTCTAACTATGGCTACACCTTC | CASSLTPTDSNYGYTF
TRBJ2-1 | - | TRBV7-8 | - | TGTGCCAGCAGCTTAGCTGGACTAAGCTCCTACAATGAGCAGTTCTTC | CASSLAGLSSYNEQFF
TRBJ1-6 | - | TRBV7-9 | - | TGTGCCAGCAGCTTAGAGCGGAATAATTCACCCCTCCACTTT | CASSLERNNSPLHF
TRBJ2-1 | TRBD1 | TRBV30 | - | TGTGCCTGGAGCAAACTACCTAGAGGACAGGGGATCTACAATGAGCAGTTCTTC | CAWSKLPRGQGIYNEQFF
TRBJ2-5 | - | TRBV5-6 | - | TGTGCCAGCACAGTTTGGCCCCAAGAGACCCAGTACTTC | CASTVWPQETQYF
TRBJ2-3 | - | TRBV18 | - | TGTGCCAGCTCACCTAGCCAGACCACAGATACGCAGTATTTT | CASSPSQTTDTQYF
TRBJ1-6 | - | TRBV15 | - | TGTGCCACCAGCAGAGATCCGCGGAACGGGTCACCCCTCCACTTT | CATSRDPRNGSPLHF
TRBJ2-1 | TRBD2 | TRBV7-2 | - | TGTGCCAGCAGCCGGTTGGGGAGCGGGAGTTACAATGAGCAGTTCTTC | CASSRLGSGSYNEQFF
TRBJ2-5 | TRBD2 | TRBV11-2 | - | TGTGCCAGCAGCTTTTTACTAGCGGGGGGGCCCCGAGAGACCCAGTACTTC | CASSFLLAGGPRETQYF
TRBJ1-3 | - | TRBV28 | - | TGTGCCAGCAGCCTACAATTACAGGGCACCATATATTTT | CASSLQLQGTIYF
TRBJ2-1 | TRBD2 | TRBV4-3 | - | TGCGCCAGCAGCCAAGATGCCAGCGGGGGCAATGAGCAGTTCTTC | CASSQDASGGNEQFF
TRBJ1-2 | TRBD1 | TRBV28 | - | TGTGCCAGCAGTTTATCAATCGGGGCAGGGGGTGTCTATGGCTACACCTTC | CASSLSIGAGGVYGYTF
TRBJ2-7 | TRBD2 | TRBV6-5 | once | TGTGCCAGCAGTCCCGGGACTAGCGGGTCCTACGAGCAGTACTTC | CASSPGTSGSYEQYF
TRBJ2-3 | - | TRBV27 | once | TGTGCCAGCAGTTTATTCAACACAGATACGCAGTATTTT | CASSLFNTDTQYF
TRBJ1-1 | - | TRBV7-8 | - | TGTGCCAGCAGCTCCACTGACAGGTCCACTGAAGCTTTCTTT | CASSSTDRSTEAFF
TRBJ2-1 | TRBD1 | TRBV11-2 | - | TGTGCCAGCAGCTCCCGGGACAGGGGCTTTTATGAGCAGTTCTTC | CASSSRDRGFYEQFF
TRBJ1-3 | - | TRBV28 | once | TGTGCCAGCAGAACCGGCGGGGGAAACACCATATATTTT | CASRTGGGNTIYF
TRBJ2-1 | - | TRBV12-5 | - | TGTGCTAGTGGTTTGGTATTGGGAGGGGGGGCGTACAATGAGCAGTTCTTC | CASGLVLGGGAYNEQFF
TRBJ1-5 | - | TRBV6-5 | - | TGTGCCAGCAGTTACTCCCTCAATCAGCCCCAGCATTTT | CASSYSLNQPQHF
TRBJ1-1 | - | TRBV30 | - | TGTGCCTGGAGTATCAACGGGGGGGGGACTGAAGCTTTCTTT | CAWSINGGGTEAFF
TRBJ1-5 | - | TRBV10-3 | - | TGTGCCATCAGTGATGACACAGTTCCTAATCAGCCCCAGCATTTT | CAISDDTVPNQPQHF
TRBJ2-3 | TRBD1 | TRBV10-3 | once | TGTGCCATCAGCCTTAGACAGGGGGCCGAGGATACGCAGTATTTT | CAISLRQGAEDTQYF
TRBJ1-2 | - | TRBV19 | - | TGTGCCAGTAGTAGTTCAGGGCGAAACTATGGCTACACCTTC | CASSSSGRNYGYTF
TRBJ2-1 | - | TRBV18 | - | TGTGCCAGCTCACCATCGGGGACTCCATTCAATGAGCAGTTCTTC | CASSPSGTPFNEQFF
TRBJ1-5 | TRBD1 | TRBV5-8 | - | TGTGCCAGCAGCACCGGACAGGGGGCCATAGCGGATCAGCCCCAGCATTTT | CASSTGQGAIADQPQHF
TRBJ1-5 | TRBD1 | TRBV12-3/TRBV12-4 | - | TGTGCCAGCAGGGGACAGGGCAATCAGCCCCAGCATTTT | CASRGQGNQPQHF
TRBJ2-3 | - | TRBV5-8 | - | TGTGCCAGCAGCCTGAAGGGTGCAGGGCGCACAGATACGCAGTATTTT | CASSLKGAGRTDTQYF
TRBJ1-2 | TRBD1 | TRBV5-1 | - | TGCGCCAGCAGCCGGGACAGGGGAAACTATGGCTACACCTTC | CASSRDRGNYGYTF
TRBJ2-5 | TRBD2 | TRBV12-3/TRBV12-4 | - | TGTGCCAGCAGTTTACCGGGGGGGGAGACCCAGTACTTC | CASSLPGGETQYF
TRBJ2-3 | - | TRBV9 | - | TGTGCCAGCAGCGTAGGAGTGGGCACAGATACGCAGTATTTT | CASSVGVGTDTQYF
TRBJ2-5 | TRBD2 | TRBV5-1 | - | TGCGCCAGCAGCTTGTGGCTAGCGGGAGAGTCTGAAGAGACCCAGTACTTC | CASSLWLAGESEETQYF
TRBJ1-1 | TRBD1 | TRBV27 | few | TGTGCCAGCAGCCACCGCGGGACAGGGAACACTGAAGCTTTCTTT | CASSHRGTGNTEAFF
TRBJ2-4 | - | TRBV9 | - | TGTGCCAGCAGCGTTTCAGGTCTAAGCAAAAACATTCAGTACTTC | CASSVSGLSKNIQYF
TRBJ1-2 | - | TRBV30 | - | TGTGCCTGGAGTCGCGGCAGTAACTATGGCTACACCTTC | CAWSRGSNYGYTF
TRBJ1-2 | - | TRBV2 | - | TGTGCCAGCAGTGGGGGGGAGGCGAGAGGCTACACCTTC | CASSGGEARGYTF
TRBJ2-1 | - | TRBV7-3 | few | TGTGCCAGCAGCCGAGCAGCGGACAATGAGCAGTTCTTC | CASSRAADNEQFF